This T cell receptor (beta chain) was recovered during a study of cytomegalovirus exposure and HLA in healthy donors. Study-wide context: Early released data comprised 80 million to 100 million unique TCRs from HLA-typed donors. General study findings and limits: In an earlier analysis, about 87% or about 30%: the productive usage of most TCR beta V segments. There were around 160 TCR beta chains listed as cytomegalovirus-associated. Available immune exposure information covered CMV serostatus only.

The PCR made use of 60 Vbeta and 13 Jbeta primers. TCRdb's table, derived via immunoSEQ multiplex PCR, lists solely in-frame clones and lacks some. This table holds over 130,000 clones, 70% to 90% found once. CDR1 and CDR2 from the germline V gene are SGHTA and FQGTGA. The CDR3 covers 18 residues. Trimming shortened V by 5 bases and J by 1 base, and 23 bases separated the two germline ends. Only a few counts were recorded for this clone. The target antigen is unknown. This TCR derives from a man in his fifties in good health and CMV-seronegative. This chain uses TRBV7-3 with TRBJ1-1, with D possibly being TRBD1 (6 bases). The sample was PBMCs. The CDR3 DNA sequence: TGTGCCAGCAGCCCTAAGCCAGGGGAGGGTCCCAAGAACACTGAAGCTTTCTTT. As protein: CASSPKPGEGPKNTEAFF.